This T cell receptor (beta chain) was sequenced during a study of molecular identifiers for immune sequencing clone quantification. Study background: In replicates, the authors split RNA from around 20,000 or 100,000 naive CD8 cells five ways and sequenced four. Overall study results and limits: Clones above 20 RNA copies held over 98% of effector molecules, under 1% in naive cells. Spiked-in Jurkat TCR RNA corresponding to one cell was reported as detectable against 1 million or so naive cells.

This clonotype has a handful of counts. What it binds is unknown. A single record per CDR3 protein comes from TCRdb applying MiXCR to the PCR reads. The sample has about 510,000 distinct CDR3 sequences, about 21% seen once; the top ten hold around 0.86%. This clonotype was sampled from a human donor in good health. Some libraries in this study had Jurkat cell RNA spiked in. The sequenced sample was naive CD8+ T cells from blood, with Jurkat cell RNA spiked in. Subset meaning: FACS-sorted CD8+CD4-CCR7+CD45RA+ naive T cells.

As DNA, the CDR3 is TGCGCCAGCAGCCAAGCCAAAACCGGGACAGGGTTTTCACCCCTCCACTTT. It yields the protein CASSQAKTGTGFSPLHF. The rearrangement joins TRBV4-3 to TRBJ1-6, with TRBD1 matching 9 bases. Germline V gene lookup returns CDR1 LGHNA and CDR2 YSLEER. V gave up 1 base and J gave up 9 bases; unmatched junction bases: 10. This CDR3 is 17 amino acids long.